Presented here are 6 T cell receptor beta chains from one specimen sequenced in a study of CD8 T cells in Susac syndrome. A quantity of about 0.5 to 1 ug RNA underwent reverse transcription using random hexamers. TCRdb reprocessed the immunoSEQ multiplex PCR reads via MiXCR and lists one record per CDR3 protein. The table includes under 95,000 distinct CDR3 sequences, about 95% detected once. Sequencing input: CD4+ T cells from PBMCs. The receptors come from a human donor with Susac syndrome.

The chain couples TRBV25-1 to TRBJ1-1; no reliable D call. The V end was cut by 9 bases, the J end by 1 base, with 12 bases between. The CDR3 is made up of 13 amino acids. The germline gives CDR1 MGHDK, CDR2 SYGVNS. The CDR3 nucleotides are TGTGCCAGTCGCCAAAGTCGGAACACTGAAGCTTTCTTT. Translation: CASRQSRNTEAFF.

CDR3 sequence: CASSQESRQGASGELFF. The DNA of the CDR3 is TGCGCCAGCAGCCAAGAGTCGCGACAGGGGGCGTCCGGGGAGCTGTTTTTT. The chain employs TRBV4-3 and TRBJ2-2; 10 bases align to TRBD1. This CDR3 spans 17 amino acids. V trimming: 0 bases; J trimming: 6 bases; junction bases outside the gene matches: 7. CDR1 and CDR2 from the germline V gene are LGHNA and YSLEER.

The V and J genes are TRBV6-4 and TRBJ2-2, with TRBD2 as a possible D gene (6 bases). Germline lookup yields CDR1 MRHNA and CDR2 SNTAGT. V was pared by 2 bases and J by 6 bases, with 10 bases between. The CDR3 is 14 residues long. The CDR3 is CASSDETSSGELFF. The CDR3, as DNA: TGTGCCAGCAGTGACGAGACTAGTTCCGGGGAGCTGTTTTTT.

The chain joins TRBV6-2 or TRBV6-3 to TRBJ2-7; D unresolved. The CDR3 sequence is 12 residues long. Deletions cut 5 bases from V and 2 bases from J, with 7 bases between. Germline CDR1 is MNHEY and CDR2 is SVGEGT. The CDR3 protein is CASSPTPYEQYF. The CDR3 DNA is TGTGCCAGCAGTCCCACCCCCTACGAGCAGTACTTC.

For the CDR3, the DNA is TGCAGTGCCCAAGGTCGGGGTGCCTACGAGCAGTACTTC. Translating gives CSAQGRGAYEQYF. This chain joins TRBV20-1 and TRBJ2-7; possibly TRBD2 for D (5 bases). This CDR3 spans 13 amino acids. Germline values: CDR1 DFQATT, CDR2 SNEGSKA (reference sequence). The V end lost 6 bases, the J end lost 2 bases, and 14 bases lay between the germline ends.

The table lists this clonotype with a count of one. The chain joins TRBV12-3 or TRBV12-4 to TRBJ2-5, with 7 bases fitting TRBD1. CDR3 length: 13 amino acids. V was pared by 7 bases and J by 7 bases, with 9 bases of the junction left unmatched. The DNA of the CDR3 is TGTGCCAGCACCATCGGACAGGTCGGGACCCAGTACTTC. Translated, it gives CASTIGQVGTQYF.